Sequencing of this T cell receptor beta chain was carried out in a study of blood T cell repertoires in COVID-19. Study-wide context: COVID-19 samples, acute and convalescent, were from the United States, Italy and Spain.

Germline V gives CDR1 LNHDA, CDR2 SQIVND (reference sequence). Losses at the gene ends were 10 bases for V and 2 bases for J; bases not matched to a gene: 8. The CDR3 spans 13 residues. The protocol was immunoSEQ multiplex PCR, while the TCRdb copy is restricted to in-frame clones and leaves out a portion. The sample has roughly 100,000 clones, roughly 85% seen once; the top ten hold approximately 2%. The receptor was derived from a man in his forties or fifties with active COVID-19. The rearrangement uses TRBV19 and TRBJ2-7, with 7 nucleotides matching TRBD1. The material sequenced was peripheral blood. CDR3 in amino acids: CATQGTGAYEQYF. In DNA, the CDR3 is TGTGCCACCCAAGGCACAGGGGCCTACGAGCAGTACTTC.